This T cell receptor beta chain was retrieved from a study of patients and donors after allogeneic stem cell transplantation. Looked up from germline, CDR1 is LGHDT and CDR2 is YNNKEL (reference sequence). V gave up 4 bases and J gave up 1 base; unmatched junction bases: 16. The CDR3 has 19 residues. TCRdb recomputed calls from the RT-PCR reads with MiXCR, one row per CDR3 protein. The top ten clones hold around 6% of a sample with roughly 940,000 distinct CDR3 sequences, roughly 18% of them seen once. Sequences were obtained from blood, either unsorted or a sorted T cell fraction (not recorded which). The J gene is TRBJ2-1, the V gene TRBV3-1, with 7 bases aligning to TRBD2. This TCR was sampled from a human donor who was either an allogeneic HSCT recipient or a stem cell or donor lymphocyte infusion donor (not recorded which). It is not recorded whose cells these are; they may come from a transplant donor. CDR3 DNA: TGTGCCAGCAGCCCAATCCCTCCACACGGGGGGTCTTCCTACAATGAGCAGTTCTTC. It translates to CASSPIPPHGGSSYNEQFF.